This passage covers 16 T cell receptor beta chains from one sample sequenced in a study of beta chain features in type 1 diabetes. Study-wide results and limits: When Type 1 diabetes patients were examined, their TCRB CDR3s proved moderately but significantly shorter in all four CD4+ subsets.

Their antigens remain unidentified. Of the isolated RNA, all was reverse transcribed, and so the sequenced material was expressed TCRB transcripts. Assay: immunoSEQ multiplex PCR; the TCRdb copy retains only in-frame clones and omits some. Here the sample spans hundreds of thousands of clones, about 14% being singletons. The sequencing input was naive CD4+ T cells from blood. Receptors were obtained from a man younger than 35 with type 1 diabetes.

This clone was observed a handful of times. V and J are TRBV28 and TRBJ2-3; tentatively, D is TRBD1 (5 bases). This CDR3 region has 13 residues. V gave up 8 bases and J gave up 1 base, with 10 bases separating them. Germline V gene data show CDR1 as MDHEN and CDR2 as SYDVKM. Written as DNA, the CDR3 is TGTGCCAGCGGTGGCAGGGGCACAGATACGCAGTATTTT. Protein sequence: CASGGRGTDTQYF.

This clone was seen a handful of times. As DNA, the CDR3 is TGTGCCTGGAGTCCCTCGGGACAGGCCACTGAAGCTTTCTTT. Translation: CAWSPSGQATEAFF. The genes are TRBV30 and TRBJ1-1; 8 bases match TRBD1. This CDR3 region has 14 residues. CDR1 is GTSNPN and CDR2 is SVGIG in the germline V gene (reference sequence). Trimming cost V 2 bases and J 4 bases; bases outside gene matches: 6.

The chain carries TRBV29-1 and TRBJ2-7, with D tentatively TRBD1 (5 bases). The germline gives CDR1 SQVTM, CDR2 ANQGSEA. Trimming stripped 5 bases from V and 7 bases from J, with 15 bases between. The CDR3 runs to 12 residues. This CDR3 reads CSVKRQAGEQYF. The CDR3 DNA is TGCAGCGTTAAACGGCAGGCAGGGGAGCAGTACTTC.

This chain connects TRBV2 to TRBJ2-7, with unresolved D. This CDR3 has 11 amino acids. Germline CDR1 and CDR2: SNHLY and FYNNEI. V was pared by 10 bases and J by 2 bases, with 9 bases between. Written as DNA, the CDR3 is TGTGCCACAGCACAGACCTACGAGCAGTACTTC. Residues: CATAQTYEQYF. Supplemented by reference TRBV2 and TRBJ2-7, the full variable domain reads EPEVTQTPSHQVTQMGQEVILRCVPISNHLYFYWYRQILGQKVEFLVSFYNNEISEKSEIFDDQFSVERPDGSNFTLKIRSTKLEDSAMYFCATAQTYEQYFGPGTRLTVT.

This clone was counted only a few times. V usage is TRBV29-1 and J usage is TRBJ2-5; the match to TRBD1 covers 8 bases. The last part of the DNA fits TRBJ2-7 better; the J call may be wrong. The CDR3 is made up of 12 amino acids. The germline V gene has CDR1 SQVTM and CDR2 ANQGSEA. CDR3: CSVGRGLYEQYF. The CDR3 nucleotides are TGCAGCGTCGGCAGGGGGCTCTACGAGCAGTACTTC.

This clone has just a few counts. The chain combines TRBV6-6 with TRBJ2-3; no firm D call. The V gene lost 0 bases and the J gene lost 2 bases, with 9 bases spanning the gap. CDR1 MNHNY and CDR2 SVGAGI come from the germline V gene (reference sequence). The CDR3 extends over 15 amino acids. The CDR3 region is CASSYSMANTDTQYF. The CDR3 DNA sequence: TGTGCCAGCAGTTACTCGATGGCCAACACAGATACGCAGTATTTT.

This clone was seen a handful of times. The gene calls are TRBV6-5 and TRBJ2-1, with 9 bases identical to TRBD2. Germline V gene data show CDR1 as MNHEY and CDR2 as SVGAGI. Germline trimming cut 6 bases from V and 2 bases from J; bases unmatched to any gene: 5. The CDR3 spans 15 residues. CDR3 in DNA: TGTGCCAGCAGCGCTAGCGGGGTAGCCTACAATGAGCAGTTCTTC. This codes for CASSASGVAYNEQFF.

This clone was observed a handful of times. This rearrangement joins TRBV4-3 to TRBJ2-5, with unresolved D. Germline loops: CDR1 LGHNA, CDR2 YSLEER. The ends were cut back, 5 bases at V and 5 bases at J, with 15 bases in the middle. The CDR3 loop spans 14 amino acids. The CDR3 loop is CASSSRPSVETQYF. CDR3 in DNA: TGCGCCAGCAGCTCCCGGCCTTCAGTGGAGACCCAGTACTTC.

This clone was counted a few times. V and J are TRBV14 and TRBJ1-5; no reliable D call. The V gene's germline CDR1 is SGHDN and CDR2 FVKESK. The CDR3 has 14 amino acids. The V gene lost 1 base and the J gene lost 5 bases, with 9 bases spanning the gap. In DNA form, the CDR3 reads TGTGCCAGCAGCCAAGCGGGCATAGATCAGCCCCAGCATTTT. The encoded protein is CASSQAGIDQPQHF.

This clone was seen only a few times. CDR3 sequence: CASSSLTVSSSYNEQFF. CDR3 sequence (DNA): TGTGCCAGCAGCTCACTGACAGTATCTAGCTCCTACAATGAGCAGTTCTTC. The chain links TRBV5-6 to TRBJ2-1; weak D call: TRBD1 (5 bases). Germline-derived CDR1 and CDR2 are SGHDT and YYEEEE. Trimming shortened V by 3 bases and J by 0 bases, and 16 bases separated the two germline ends. CDR3 length equals 17 residues.

V is TRBV5-4 and J is TRBJ1-2; unclear D gene. CDR3 size: 14 residues. V was clipped by 4 bases and J by 0 bases, with 10 bases between them. Germline CDR1 is SGHNT and CDR2 is YYREEE (reference sequence). The CDR3 is CASSPGGTNYGYTF. CDR3 DNA sequence: TGTGCCAGCAGCCCGGGCGGCACTAACTATGGCTACACCTTC.

This clone was observed a handful of times. The rearrangement uses TRBV7-2 and TRBJ1-2; 7 bases match TRBD1. This CDR3 contains 14 residues. Germline V CDR1 and CDR2: SGHTA, FQGNSA. V was pared by 1 base and J by 6 bases, with 5 bases of the junction left unmatched. The CDR3 sequence is CASSLVTGANGYTF. In DNA form, the CDR3 reads TGTGCCAGCAGCTTAGTAACAGGGGCGAATGGCTACACCTTC.

This chain joins TRBV28 and TRBJ2-1; 7 bases align to TRBD2. Trimming at V came to 6 bases and at J to 4 bases, leaving 9 bases not matched to a gene. The germline V gene encodes CDR1 MDHEN and CDR2 SYDVKM. The CDR3 spans 15 residues. The CDR3 coding sequence is TGTGCCAGCAGGCGGGACTACCGAACTTACAATGAGCAGTTCTTC. Translated, it gives CASRRDYRTYNEQFF.

This chain connects TRBV19 to TRBJ1-1, with D possibly TRBD1 on 5 matching bases. The ends were cut back, 2 bases at V and 0 bases at J, with 10 bases in the middle. This CDR3 comprises 15 residues. Germline CDR1 and CDR2: LNHDA and SQIVND (reference sequence). In DNA, the CDR3 is TGTGCCAGTAGTATACTGGGACGGATGAACACTGAAGCTTTCTTT. Amino acids: CASSILGRMNTEAFF.

The table lists this clone with a few counts. The chain joins TRBV10-3 to TRBJ2-1, with 7 bases aligning to TRBD2. Germline CDR1 reads ENHRY; CDR2 reads SYGVKD. J lost 5 bases, V lost 8 bases, and 6 bases had no gene match. The CDR3 consists of 13 residues. The CDR3 protein is CAIVDREDNEQFF. The CDR3 nucleotides are TGTGCCATCGTAGACCGGGAGGACAATGAGCAGTTCTTC.

The chain couples TRBV28 to TRBJ2-5; 7 nucleotides match TRBD2. The CDR3 contains 15 residues. Germline CDR1 MDHEN, CDR2 SYDVKM. V lost 5 bases, J lost 0 bases, and 6 bases stayed unmatched. Here the CDR3 reads CASSGGDRNQETQYF. In DNA form, the CDR3 reads TGTGCCAGCAGTGGGGGGGATAGGAACCAAGAGACCCAGTACTTC.